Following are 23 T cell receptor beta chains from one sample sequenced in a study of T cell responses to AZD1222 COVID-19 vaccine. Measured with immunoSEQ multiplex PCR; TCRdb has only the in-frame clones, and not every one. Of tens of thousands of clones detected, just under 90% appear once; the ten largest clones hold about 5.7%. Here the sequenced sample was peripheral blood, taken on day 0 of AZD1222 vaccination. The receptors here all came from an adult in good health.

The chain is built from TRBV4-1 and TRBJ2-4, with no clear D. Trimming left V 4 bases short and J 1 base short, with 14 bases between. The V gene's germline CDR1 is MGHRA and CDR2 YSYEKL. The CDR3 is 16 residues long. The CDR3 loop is CASSPGRSRAKNIQYF. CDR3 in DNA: TGCGCCAGCAGCCCAGGACGCAGTCGTGCCAAAAACATTCAGTACTTC.

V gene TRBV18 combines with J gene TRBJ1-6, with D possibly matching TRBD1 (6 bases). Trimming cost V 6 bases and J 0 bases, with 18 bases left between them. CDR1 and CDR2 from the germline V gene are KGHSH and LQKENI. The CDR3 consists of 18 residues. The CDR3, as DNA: TGTGCCAGCTCTCAAGGACAGCTACAGAGCTCCTATAATTCACCCCTCCACTTT. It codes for CASSQGQLQSSYNSPLHF.

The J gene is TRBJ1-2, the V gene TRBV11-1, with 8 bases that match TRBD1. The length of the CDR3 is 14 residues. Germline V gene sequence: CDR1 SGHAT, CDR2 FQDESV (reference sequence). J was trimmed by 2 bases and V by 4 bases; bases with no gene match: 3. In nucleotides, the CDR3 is TGTGCCAGCAGCTCGGGACAGGAGAACTATGGCTACACCTTC. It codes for CASSSGQENYGYTF.

The CDR3 loop reads CASAARVRQPQHF. The CDR3 coding sequence is TGTGCCAGTGCCGCCAGGGTTCGACAGCCCCAGCATTTT. J is TRBJ1-5 and V is TRBV19, with a possible D match to TRBD1 (5 bases). CDR1 and CDR2 (germline): LNHDA, SQIVND (reference sequence). Trimming removed 8 bases from V and 7 bases from J, with 15 bases in between. This CDR3 contains 13 residues.

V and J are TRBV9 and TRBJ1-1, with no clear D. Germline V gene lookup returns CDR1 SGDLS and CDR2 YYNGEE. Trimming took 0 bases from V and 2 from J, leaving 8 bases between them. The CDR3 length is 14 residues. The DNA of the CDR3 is TGTGCCAGCAGCGTAGTGAATATCAACACTGAAGCTTTCTTT. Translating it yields CASSVVNINTEAFF.

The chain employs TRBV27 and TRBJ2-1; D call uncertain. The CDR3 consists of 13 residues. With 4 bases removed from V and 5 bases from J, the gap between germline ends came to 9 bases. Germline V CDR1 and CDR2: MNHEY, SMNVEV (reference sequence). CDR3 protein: CASSSFLDNEQFF. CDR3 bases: TGTGCCAGCAGTTCTTTTCTGGACAATGAGCAGTTCTTC.

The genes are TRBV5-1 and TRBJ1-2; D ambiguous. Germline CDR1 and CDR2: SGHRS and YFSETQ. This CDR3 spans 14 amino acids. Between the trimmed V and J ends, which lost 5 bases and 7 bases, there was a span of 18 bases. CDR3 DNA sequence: TGCGCCAGCAGGGTCGCCGGATCTAACGGTGGCTACACCTTC. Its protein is CASRVAGSNGGYTF.

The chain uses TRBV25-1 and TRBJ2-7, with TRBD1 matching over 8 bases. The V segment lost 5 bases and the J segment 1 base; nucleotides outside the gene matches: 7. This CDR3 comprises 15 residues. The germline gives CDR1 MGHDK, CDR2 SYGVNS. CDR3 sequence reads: CASSSTTGVSYEQYF. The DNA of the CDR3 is TGTGCCAGCAGTTCCACGACAGGGGTGTCCTACGAGCAGTACTTC.

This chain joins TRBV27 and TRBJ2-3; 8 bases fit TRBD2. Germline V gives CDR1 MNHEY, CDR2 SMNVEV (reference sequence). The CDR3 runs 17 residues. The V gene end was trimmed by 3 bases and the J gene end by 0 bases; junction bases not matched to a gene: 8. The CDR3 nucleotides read TGTGCCAGCAGTTTTGGGGTCGGGACTAGAAGCACAGATACGCAGTATTTT. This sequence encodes CASSFGVGTRSTDTQYF.

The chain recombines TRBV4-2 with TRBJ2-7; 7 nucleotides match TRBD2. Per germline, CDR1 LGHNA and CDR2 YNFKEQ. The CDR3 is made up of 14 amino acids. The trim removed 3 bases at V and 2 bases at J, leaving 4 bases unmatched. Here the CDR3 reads CASSQEGRAYEQYF. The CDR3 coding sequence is TGTGCCAGCAGCCAGGAGGGGAGGGCCTACGAGCAGTACTTC.

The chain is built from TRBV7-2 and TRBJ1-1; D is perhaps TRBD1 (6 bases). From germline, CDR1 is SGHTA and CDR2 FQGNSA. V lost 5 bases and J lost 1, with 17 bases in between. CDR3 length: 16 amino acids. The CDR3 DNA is TGTGCCAGCAGCCCACAATCCCGGGGACAGAACACTGAAGCTTTCTTT. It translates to CASSPQSRGQNTEAFF.

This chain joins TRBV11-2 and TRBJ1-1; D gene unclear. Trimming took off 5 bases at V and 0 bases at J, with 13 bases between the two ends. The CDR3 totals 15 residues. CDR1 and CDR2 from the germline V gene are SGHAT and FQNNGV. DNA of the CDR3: TGTGCCAGCAGCCCCCGTGGTGCTCTGAACACTGAAGCTTTCTTT. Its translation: CASSPRGALNTEAFF.

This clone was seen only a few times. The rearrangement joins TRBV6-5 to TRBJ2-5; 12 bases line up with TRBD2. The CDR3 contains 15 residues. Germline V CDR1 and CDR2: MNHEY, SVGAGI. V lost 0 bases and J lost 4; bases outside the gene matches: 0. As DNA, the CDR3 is TGTGCCAGCAGTTACTCGACTAGCGGGGGAGAGACCCAGTACTTC. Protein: CASSYSTSGGETQYF.

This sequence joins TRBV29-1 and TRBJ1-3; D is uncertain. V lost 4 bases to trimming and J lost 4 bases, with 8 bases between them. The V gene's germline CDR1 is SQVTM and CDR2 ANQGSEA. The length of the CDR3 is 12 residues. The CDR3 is CSVVGSGNTIYF. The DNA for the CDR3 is TGCAGCGTTGTGGGTTCCGGAAACACCATATATTTT.

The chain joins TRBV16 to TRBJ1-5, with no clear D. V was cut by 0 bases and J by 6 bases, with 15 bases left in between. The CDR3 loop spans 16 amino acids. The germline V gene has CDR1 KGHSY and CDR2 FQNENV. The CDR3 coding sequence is TGTGCCAGCAGCCAATCGGTACAACCGTGGGCTCAGCCCCAGCATTTT. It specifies CASSQSVQPWAQPQHF.

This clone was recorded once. The CDR3 loop reads CASSPERTAGSQPQHF. The DNA for the CDR3 is TGTGCCAGCTCACCAGAACGAACGGCGGGGAGTCAGCCCCAGCATTTT. J is TRBJ1-5 and V is TRBV18; no firm D call. The germline V gene encodes CDR1 KGHSH and CDR2 LQKENI. This CDR3 is 16 amino acids long. Between the trimmed V and J ends, which lost 2 bases and 6 bases, there was a span of 17 bases.

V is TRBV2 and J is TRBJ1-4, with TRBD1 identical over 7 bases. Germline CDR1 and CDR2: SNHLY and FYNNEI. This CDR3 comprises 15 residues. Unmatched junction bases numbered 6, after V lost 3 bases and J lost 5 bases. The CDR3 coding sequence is TGTGCCAGCAGTGATGGGACAGAGGAGAATGAAAAACTGTTTTTT. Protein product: CASSDGTEENEKLFF.

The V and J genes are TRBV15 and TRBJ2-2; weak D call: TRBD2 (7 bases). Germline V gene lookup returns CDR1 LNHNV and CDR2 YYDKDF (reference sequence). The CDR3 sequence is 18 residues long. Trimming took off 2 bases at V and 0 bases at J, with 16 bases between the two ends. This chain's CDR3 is CATSRPTSGGPNTGELFF. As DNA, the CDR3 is TGTGCCACCAGCAGACCCACCTCCGGGGGGCCGAACACCGGGGAGCTGTTTTTT. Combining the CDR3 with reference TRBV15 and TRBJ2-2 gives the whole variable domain DAMVIQNPRYQVTQFGKPVTLSCSQTLNHNVMYWYQQKSSQAPKLLFHYYDKDFNNEADTPDNFQSRRPNTSFCFLDIRSPGLGDTAMYLCATSRPTSGGPNTGELFFGEGSRLTVL.

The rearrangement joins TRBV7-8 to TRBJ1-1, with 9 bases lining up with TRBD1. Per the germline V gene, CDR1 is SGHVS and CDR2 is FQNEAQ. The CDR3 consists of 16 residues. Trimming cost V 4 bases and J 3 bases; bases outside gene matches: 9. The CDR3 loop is CASSYPDRGIYTEAFF. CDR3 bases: TGTGCCAGCAGCTACCCCGACAGGGGGATTTACACTGAAGCTTTCTTT.

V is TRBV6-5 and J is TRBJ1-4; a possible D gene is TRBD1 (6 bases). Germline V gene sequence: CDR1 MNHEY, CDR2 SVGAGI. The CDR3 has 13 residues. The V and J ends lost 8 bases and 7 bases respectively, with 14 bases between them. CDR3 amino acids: CASGGRGAEKLFF. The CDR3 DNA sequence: TGTGCCAGCGGAGGCAGGGGCGCTGAAAAACTGTTTTTT.

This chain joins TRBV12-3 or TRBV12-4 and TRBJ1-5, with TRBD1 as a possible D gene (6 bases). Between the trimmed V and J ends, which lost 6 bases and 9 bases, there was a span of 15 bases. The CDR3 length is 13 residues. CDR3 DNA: TGTGCCAGCAGACTGACAGGTACGACGCCCCAGCATTTT. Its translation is CASRLTGTTPQHF.

DNA of the CDR3: TGTGCCAGCAGCCAAGACAAACACGGGGACTATGGCTACACCTTC. Translated, it gives CASSQDKHGDYGYTF. The rearrangement uses TRBV14 and TRBJ1-2, with D uncertain. Germline V gene lookup returns CDR1 SGHDN and CDR2 FVKESK. The CDR3 length is 15 residues. The V and J ends lost 0 bases and 3 bases respectively, with 11 bases between them. Looking up the rest from reference TRBV14 and TRBJ1-2 gives the full variable domain: EAGVTQFPSHSVIEKGQTVTLRCDPISGHDNLYWYRRVMGKEIKFLLHFVKESKQDESGMPNNRFLAERTGGTYSTLKVQPAELEDSGVYFCASSQDKHGDYGYTFGSGTRLTVV.

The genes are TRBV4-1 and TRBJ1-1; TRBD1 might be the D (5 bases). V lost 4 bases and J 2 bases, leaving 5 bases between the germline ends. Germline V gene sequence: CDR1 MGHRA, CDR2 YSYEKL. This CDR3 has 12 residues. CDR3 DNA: TGCGCCAGCAGCCGGACAAACACTGAAGCTTTCTTT. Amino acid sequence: CASSRTNTEAFF.